The entry below describes one T cell receptor (beta chain). Its antigen is not identified. This sample is part of a study of cytomegalovirus exposure and HLA in healthy donors. This CDR3 region has 16 residues. Germline CDR1 is MGHRA and CDR2 is YSYEKL. The V gene end was trimmed by 1 base and the J gene end by 6 bases; junction bases not matched to a gene: 5. Study conclusions and caveats: When analyzed later, a missense DCLRE1C variant was found to be linked to TCR beta V- and J-gene trimming. It was reported that TCR beta sequences correctly inferred the HLA-A and HLA-B alleles for most subjects. In terms of immune exposure information, only CMV serostatus was available.

Use of 60 Vbeta and 13 Jbeta primers characterized the PCR. In the source study's methods: Some 10 million of the about 80 million unique TCR beta chains counted in a later analysis were shared. The protocol was immunoSEQ multiplex PCR, while the TCRdb copy is restricted to in-frame clones and leaves out a portion. The DNA was the basis for D and trimming; V, J and clone size are from that table. The profile covers about 130,000 clones, with just under 75% appearing a single time and over 5% taken by the ten largest. V usage is TRBV4-1 and J usage is TRBJ1-4; TRBD1 matches at 10 bases. The clonotype originates from a man aged 40-49 years in good health and CMV-seropositive. The sequenced sample was PBMCs. The CDR3 here is CASSQARGTGDEKLFF. The CDR3, as DNA: TGCGCCAGCAGCCAAGCTAGGGGGACAGGGGATGAAAAACTGTTTTTT.